The present TCR beta chain was sequenced within a study of shared clonotypes between healthy human individuals. To note about this clone: Its specificity is not known.

Clones were read by immunoSEQ multiplex PCR, and TCRdb kept only the in-frame ones, dropping some. The data contain roughly 1,500,000 clones, less than 99% of them seen just once; the ten biggest clones take up around 0.38%. Study-wide results and limits: All-four-donor shared clonotypes had higher generation probabilities than non-shared clonotypes did. In general, naive subsets displayed greater estimated richness than memory subsets did.

CD4+ cells were split into CD45RA+ naive and CD45RA-negative memory subsets. The germline CDR1 and CDR2 sequences are WSHSY and SAAADI. V lost 2 bases to trimming and J lost 0 bases; unmatched junction nucleotides: 6. The CDR3 extends over 17 amino acids. Sequences were obtained from naive CD4+ T cells sorted from blood. Specified subset: CD45RA+ positively selected. The genes are TRBV10-2 and TRBJ2-7; 11 positions match TRBD2. The sequence came from a man aged 30 to 39 in good health. CDR3 sequence: CASSETSGGLSSYEQYF. The CDR3 DNA is TGCGCCAGCAGTGAGACTAGCGGGGGTCTAAGCTCCTACGAGCAGTACTTC.